A single sample is the source of the 31 T cell receptor beta chains below, sequenced in a study of shared clonotypes between healthy human individuals (TCRdb year 2020). Receptor libraries were prepared by the immunoSEQ multiplex PCR assay. TCRdb took over this immuneACCESS table, retaining in-frame rearrangements with V and J assigned. Such tables are incomplete; in checked studies, under half of the missing clones stem from an unresolved V gene, and the remainder is unexplained. This sample is represented by over a million clones; approximately 68% of them were singletons. The ten largest clones add up to approximately 1.5% of the sample. Sequencing input: memory CD4+ T cells sorted from blood. This specimen's cell subset or site label, interpreted: CD45RA-negative fraction. Every receptor here comes from a man younger than 35 in good health.

This chain uses TRBV27 with TRBJ2-5; 12 bases fit TRBD2. V shed 5 bases and J 4 bases; nucleotides not matched to a gene: 2. Germline CDR1 and CDR2: MNHEY and SMNVEV (reference sequence). The CDR3 contains 14 residues. This CDR3 reads CASSGLAGSETQYF. The CDR3 bases are TGTGCCAGCAGTGGACTAGCGGGGTCAGAGACCCAGTACTTC.

The genes are TRBV19 and TRBJ2-2, with D perhaps matching TRBD2 (6 bases). The CDR3 has 16 residues. Trimming removed 5 bases at V and 2 bases at J, with 15 bases between. From germline, CDR1 is LNHDA and CDR2 SQIVND (reference sequence). The CDR3 DNA reads TGTGCCAGTAGTCCCCGAGGAGGGTATAACACCGGGGAGCTGTTTTTT. This sequence encodes CASSPRGGYNTGELFF.

This sequence joins TRBV6-1 and TRBJ1-2, with D unclear. CDR3 length equals 12 residues. The germline V gene encodes CDR1 MNHNS and CDR2 SASEGT. Trimming took 3 bases from V and 5 from J, leaving 7 bases between them. The CDR3 nucleotides are TGTGCCAGCAGTGATCGACTTTATGGCTACACCTTC. Protein: CASSDRLYGYTF.

V is TRBV4-2 and J is TRBJ2-5; 10 bases are shared with TRBD2. The length of the CDR3 is 17 residues. Germline V gene data show CDR1 as LGHNA and CDR2 as YNFKEQ. Losses at the gene ends were 0 bases for V and 4 bases for J; bases not matched to a gene: 8. The CDR3 region has the DNA TGTGCCAGCAGCCAAGATCACCAGCGGGGGGGCGTAGAGACCCAGTACTTC. The encoded protein is CASSQDHQRGGVETQYF.

A remark on this clone: A read error may be the cause here, since a much bigger clone is one base away. The V call is TRBV6-6, the J call TRBJ1-5; unclear D gene. Trimming shortened V by 6 bases and J by 0 bases, and 3 bases separated the two germline ends. Germline V gene lookup returns CDR1 MNHNY and CDR2 SVGAGI (reference sequence). The CDR3 consists of 12 residues. As DNA, the CDR3 is TGTGCCAGCAGGGGTAGCAATCAGCCCCAGCATTTT. Residues: CASRGSNQPQHF.

V usage is TRBV5-1 and J usage is TRBJ1-1; 7 bases are shared with TRBD1. The ends lost 4 bases at V and 5 bases at J; junction bases unmatched: 8. CDR1 and CDR2 (germline): SGHRS, YFSETQ. CDR3 length: 14 residues. The CDR3 DNA sequence: TGCGCCAGCAGCACCAGGGGGAGAGGTACTGAAGCTTTCTTT. Protein sequence: CASSTRGRGTEAFF.

This chain connects TRBV5-4 to TRBJ1-1; TRBD1 aligns across 7 bases. The CDR3 runs 14 residues. CDR1 and CDR2 from the germline V gene are SGHNT and YYREEE (reference sequence). Losses at the gene ends were 5 bases for V and 0 bases for J; bases not matched to a gene: 4. The CDR3 loop is CASRVGQLNTEAFF. In DNA form, the CDR3 reads TGTGCCAGCAGAGTGGGACAGCTGAACACTGAAGCTTTCTTT.

This clone came up once. The CDR3 bases are TGTGCCAGCAAACCGACAGCCTCCTACGAGCAGTACTTC. It yields the protein CASKPTASYEQYF. The chain links TRBV28 to TRBJ2-7, with D perhaps matching TRBD1 (5 bases). The CDR3 is 13 residues long. CDR1 is MDHEN, CDR2 SYDVKM, per germline. Trimming removed 7 bases at V and 0 bases at J, with 10 bases between.

CDR3 amino acids: CASSYSTGGGTEAFF. The CDR3 DNA sequence: TGTGCCAGCAGTTACTCGACTGGGGGAGGGACTGAAGCTTTCTTT. The V call is TRBV6-5, the J call TRBJ1-1; D perhaps matches TRBD1 (5 bases). This CDR3 region has 15 residues. The germline CDR1 and CDR2 sequences are MNHEY and SVGAGI. V was pared by 0 bases and J by 5 bases, with 13 bases between.

The genes are TRBV5-1 and TRBJ2-3; TRBD2 is a possible D gene (6 bases). Germline V lookup: CDR1 SGHRS, CDR2 YFSETQ. Trimming pared 0 bases from V and 3 bases from J, leaving 11 bases between. The CDR3 extends over 15 amino acids. DNA of the CDR3: TGCGCCAGCAGCTTGGCGGCGGGGAAGACAGATACGCAGTATTTT. As protein: CASSLAAGKTDTQYF.

This chain links TRBV19 with TRBJ1-5; TRBD1 aligns across 9 bases. CDR3 length: 14 residues. V dropped 6 bases and J dropped 7; count of bases not matched to a gene: 7. Germline assignment: CDR1 LNHDA and CDR2 SQIVND (reference sequence). As DNA, the CDR3 is TGTGCCAGTAGGACAGGGGGAGTCCGGCAGCCCCAGCATTTT. Translating gives CASRTGGVRQPQHF.

V and J are TRBV30 and TRBJ2-5; D is perhaps TRBD2 (7 bases). Germline V gene sequence: CDR1 GTSNPN, CDR2 SVGIG (reference sequence). The V end was cut by 2 bases, the J end by 2 bases, with 18 bases between. The CDR3 is 16 amino acids. CDR3 DNA: TGTGCCTGGAGTAAAACGTGGGGGGGCGGTCAAGAGACCCAGTACTTC. It translates to CAWSKTWGGGQETQYF.

This clone came up a few times. V usage is TRBV19 and J usage is TRBJ2-1; D is unclear. The CDR3 loop spans 12 amino acids. CDR1 is LNHDA, CDR2 SQIVND, per germline (reference sequence). Trimming cost V 3 bases and J 9 bases, with 9 bases left between them. CDR3: CASSINLGEQFF. CDR3 DNA sequence: TGTGCCAGTAGTATTAATTTAGGTGAGCAGTTCTTC.

The rearrangement joins TRBV19 to TRBJ1-4, with TRBD1 matching over 8 bases. CDR1 is LNHDA, CDR2 SQIVND, per germline (reference sequence). V lost 4 bases to trimming and J lost 6 bases; unmatched junction nucleotides: 4. The CDR3 contains 14 residues. The CDR3 is CASSNRGSDEKLFF. DNA of the CDR3: TGTGCCAGTAGTAACAGGGGGAGCGATGAAAAACTGTTTTTT. Filled out from reference TRBV19 and TRBJ1-4, the complete variable domain reads DGGITQSPKYLFRKEGQNVTLSCEQNLNHDAMYWYRQDPGQGLRLIYYSQIVNDFQKGDIAEGYSVSREKKESFPLTVTSAQKNPTAFYLCASSNRGSDEKLFFGSGTQLSVL.

The chain links TRBV5-4 to TRBJ2-3, with 12 positions matching TRBD2. The CDR3 covers 16 residues. The germline V gene has CDR1 SGHNT and CDR2 YYREEE (reference sequence). Unmatched junction bases numbered 1, after V lost 1 base and J lost 1 base. The CDR3 loop is CASSLPSGGGTDTQYF. CDR3 nucleotides: TGTGCCAGCAGCTTGCCTAGCGGGGGGGGCACAGATACGCAGTATTTT.

The rearrangement joins TRBV27 to TRBJ1-3, with unresolved D. V was clipped by 5 bases and J by 3 bases, with 14 bases between them. This CDR3 has 15 amino acids. The germline V gene encodes CDR1 MNHEY and CDR2 SMNVEV (reference sequence). The CDR3 reads CASSVKEWYGNTIYF. The CDR3 DNA sequence: TGTGCCAGCAGTGTAAAGGAGTGGTATGGAAACACCATATATTTT.

This clone was seen once. The rearrangement links TRBV29-1 to TRBJ1-2; 9 bases map to TRBD1. This CDR3 comprises 14 residues. Trimming removed 4 bases from V and 2 bases from J; junction bases left unmatched: 5. CDR1 and CDR2 from the germline V gene are SQVTM and ANQGSEA. The chain's CDR3 is CSVVVGTGNYGYTF. CDR3 sequence (DNA): TGCAGCGTTGTTGTTGGGACAGGGAACTATGGCTACACCTTC.

This clone has at least ten counts. This chain uses TRBV6-1 with TRBJ2-1; D uncertain. This CDR3 has 15 residues. Trimming stripped 6 bases from V and 3 bases from J, with 15 bases between. The germline CDR1 and CDR2 sequences are MNHNS and SASEGT. CDR3 DNA sequence: TGTGCCAGCAGCTATTCTTACTGGGGCTACAATGAGCAGTTCTTC. Translating gives CASSYSYWGYNEQFF.

The chain employs TRBV7-9 and TRBJ1-3, with D possibly matching TRBD1 (5 bases). Germline CDR1 SEHNR, CDR2 FQNEAQ (reference sequence). The V and J ends lost 4 bases and 4 bases respectively, with 14 bases between them. The CDR3 totals 15 residues. The CDR3: CASSSGTASGNTIYF. The DNA for the CDR3 is TGTGCCAGCAGCTCGGGGACGGCCTCGGGAAACACCATATATTTT. Complete variable domain (other parts from reference TRBV7-9 and TRBJ1-3): DTGVSQNPRHKITKRGQNVTFRCDPISEHNRLYWYRQTLGQGPEFLTYFQNEAQLEKSRLLSDRFSAERPKGSFSTLEIQRTEQGDSAMYLCASSSGTASGNTIYFGEGSWLTVV.

The chain joins TRBV9 to TRBJ2-2, with a weak D call TRBD2 (6 bases). The germline CDR1 and CDR2 sequences are SGDLS and YYNGEE. The V end was cut by 0 bases, the J end by 5 bases, with 11 bases between. The CDR3 covers 15 residues. CDR3 nucleotide sequence: TGTGCCAGCAGCGTAGTGGTCGGAGGGACCGGGGAGCTGTTTTTT. This encodes CASSVVVGGTGELFF.

The gene calls are TRBV28 and TRBJ2-7; 7 bases map to TRBD1. The trim removed 3 bases at V and 5 bases at J, leaving 13 bases unmatched. Germline V lookup: CDR1 MDHEN, CDR2 SYDVKM. CDR3 length: 16 amino acids. CDR3 sequence (DNA): TGTGCCAGCAGTTTTAGGCCGCGACAGGGAACCCACGAGCAGTACTTC. This translates into CASSFRPRQGTHEQYF. The full variable domain, in which reference TRBV28 and TRBJ2-7 provide the parts outside the CDR3, is DVKVTQSSRYLVKRTGEKVFLECVQDMDHENMFWYRQDPGLGLRLIYFSYDVKMKEKGDIPEGYSVSREKKERFSLILESASTNQTSMYLCASSFRPRQGTHEQYFGPGTRLTVT.

The chain employs TRBV11-2 and TRBJ2-5; 9 nucleotides align to TRBD1. The CDR3 is made up of 15 amino acids. V shed 6 bases and J 5 bases; nucleotides not matched to a gene: 10. CDR1 is SGHAT, CDR2 FQNNGV, per germline. This chain's CDR3 is CASSPRDRVTETQYF. The CDR3 coding sequence is TGTGCCAGCAGTCCCCGGGACAGGGTAACTGAGACCCAGTACTTC.

This chain uses TRBV30 with TRBJ1-3; D gene ambiguous. CDR3 size: 15 residues. Germline CDR1 GTSNPN, CDR2 SVGIG (reference sequence). The V gene lost 0 bases and the J gene lost 8 bases, with 17 bases spanning the gap. CDR3 DNA sequence: TGTGCCTGGAGTGTAGAGTCAACGGGGATGGACACCATATATTTT. Protein sequence: CAWSVESTGMDTIYF.

In DNA, the CDR3 is TGCGCCAGCACCGAAGGACCTGGGAGAGGGGGACCCTCTGGAAACACCATATATTTT. The encoded protein is CASTEGPGRGGPSGNTIYF. V is TRBV10-1 and J is TRBJ1-3; D might be TRBD1 (6 bases). Germline CDR1 WNHNN, CDR2 SYGVQD (reference sequence). Between the trimmed V and J ends, which lost 7 bases and 0 bases, there was a span of 25 bases. The CDR3 runs to 19 residues.

The chain links TRBV5-1 to TRBJ2-1; TRBD1 matches 10 bases. This CDR3 comprises 16 residues. Losses at the gene ends were 6 bases for V and 5 bases for J; bases not matched to a gene: 11. Germline loops: CDR1 SGHRS, CDR2 YFSETQ. Written as DNA, the CDR3 is TGCGCCAGCACCCCGACAGGGGGCGCGGTAGACAATGAGCAGTTCTTC. Protein product: CASTPTGGAVDNEQFF.

The V gene is TRBV6-1, the J gene TRBJ1-2; a weak D match, TRBD1 (6 bases). The CDR3 is 18 residues long. Trimming shortened V by 2 bases and J by 0 bases, and 19 bases separated the two germline ends. CDR1 and CDR2 (germline): MNHNS, SASEGT. CDR3 DNA sequence: TGTGCCAGCAGTGAAAGAGGGACAAGAACTCAGACTAACTATGGCTACACCTTC. It specifies CASSERGTRTQTNYGYTF.

This chain joins TRBV18 and TRBJ2-7, with a tentative D call TRBD1 (6 bases). The V gene's germline CDR1 is KGHSH and CDR2 LQKENI. The CDR3 spans 16 residues. V gave up 0 bases and J gave up 0 bases, with 12 bases separating them. This CDR3 reads CASSPPWQGSSYEQYF. Written as DNA, the CDR3 is TGTGCCAGCTCACCACCGTGGCAGGGGTCCTCCTACGAGCAGTACTTC.

V and J are TRBV4-2 and TRBJ2-5; 8 bases fit TRBD2. Germline-derived CDR1 and CDR2 are LGHNA and YNFKEQ. Trimming removed 2 bases from V and 5 bases from J; junction bases left unmatched: 13. CDR3 length equals 17 residues. As DNA, the CDR3 is TGTGCCAGCAGCCAACTCGCCGGCGGGGGGAAGGAGGAGACCCAGTACTTC. Translated, it gives CASSQLAGGGKEETQYF.

Comment on this clone: The same CDR3 arises from other DNA sequences in this sample as well. The J gene is TRBJ2-2, the V gene TRBV6-1; weak D call: TRBD1 (6 bases). The CDR3 is made up of 15 amino acids. V lost 5 bases and J lost 6, with 16 bases in between. From germline, CDR1 is MNHNS and CDR2 SASEGT. CDR3 residues: CASSPRTDLAGELFF. The CDR3 DNA reads as TGTGCCAGCAGTCCCCGGACAGATCTGGCCGGGGAGCTGTTTTTT.

The V and J genes are TRBV11-2 and TRBJ2-2, with TRBD1 matching over 9 bases. The V gene end was trimmed by 7 bases and the J gene end by 5 bases; junction bases not matched to a gene: 11. The CDR3 extends over 16 amino acids. CDR1 is SGHAT, CDR2 FQNNGV, per germline. The CDR3 DNA reads TGTGCCAGCAACGACCCGGGACAGGGCAAAACCGGGGAGCTGTTTTTT. Its translation: CASNDPGQGKTGELFF.

This clone appeared a few times. The genes are TRBV2 and TRBJ2-5; D not resolved. The J call is in doubt because the DNA end fits TRBJ2-7 better. This CDR3 has 13 amino acids. Germline V gene lookup returns CDR1 SNHLY and CDR2 FYNNEI. CDR3 nucleotide sequence: TGTGCCAGCAGTGAAGCGGGCTGGTACGAGCAGTACTTC. Protein sequence: CASSEAGWYEQYF.